The 25 T cell receptor beta chains below come from one sample, sequenced in a study of T cells expressing NK-cell markers (dated by TCRdb to 2018 to 2020). The method was 5' RACE. For sequencing, an Illumina HiSeq 2000 was employed. TCRdb reprocessed the reads; each CDR3 protein sequence makes one entry, and DNA is unavailable. The table for this sample records 440,000 or so distinct CDR3 sequences. The ten largest make up roughly 7.2% of the sample. The sample taken for sequencing was blood T cells: a sorted CD56 or NKG2C T cell subset, CD4+ or CD8+ T cells, or bulk PBMC T cells (not recorded which). The receptors originated from a woman aged 18 to 75 in good health.

The V and J genes are TRBV9 and TRBJ1-4. Germline CDR1 and CDR2: SGDLS and YYNGEE. The CDR3 consists of 13 residues. CDR3: CASSPAGGEKLFF.

The CDR3 spells CASSFLLRGVKGYTF. The chain has TRBV13 and TRBJ1-2; TCRdb's D call of TRBD1 is untestable without DNA. The length of the CDR3 is 15 residues. Germline CDR1 reads PRHDT; CDR2 reads FYEKMQ (reference sequence).

The chain carries TRBV6-2 or TRBV6-3 and TRBJ2-1; TCRdb picks TRBD2, but there is no DNA to check that call. CDR1 is MNHEY and CDR2 is SVGEGT in the germline V gene. CDR3 length equals 15 residues. The CDR3 loop is CASSPPLAEYNEQFF.

V is TRBV20-1 and J is TRBJ2-3; TCRdb lists TRBD1, though no DNA is available to test this call. Germline CDR1 DFQATT, CDR2 SNEGSKA (reference sequence). There are 14 residues in the CDR3. CDR3 sequence reads: CSAVLGGGTDTQYF.

The chain combines TRBV5-1 with TRBJ2-1; TCRdb's assignment of TRBD1 cannot be checked, as there is no DNA. Looked up from germline, CDR1 is SGHRS and CDR2 is YFSETQ. There are 15 residues in the CDR3. CDR3 loop: CASSFREGGYNEQFF.

V and J are TRBV5-5 and TRBJ1-1; there is no DNA to check the TCRdb D call of TRBD1. There are 16 residues in the CDR3. CDR1 is SGHKS and CDR2 is YYEKEE in the germline V gene (reference sequence). CDR3: CASSLGDRGRNTEAFF.

J is TRBJ2-1 and V is TRBV11-1; lacking DNA, the TRBD1 call made by TCRdb goes unchecked. Germline V gene sequence: CDR1 SGHAT, CDR2 FQDESV (reference sequence). This CDR3 spans 18 amino acids. The chain's CDR3 is CASSFPAPGPQSWNEQFF.

The V and J genes are TRBV7-2 and TRBJ2-1; lacking DNA, the TRBD2 call made by TCRdb goes unchecked. The CDR3 loop spans 14 amino acids. Per germline, CDR1 SGHTA and CDR2 FQGNSA. CDR3 sequence: CASSPSHGLIEQFF.

V and J are TRBV28 and TRBJ1-6; the D call from TCRdb, TRBD1, cannot be confirmed without DNA. CDR1 is MDHEN, CDR2 SYDVKM, per germline. The CDR3 is 16 amino acids. The CDR3 loop is CASTHIDKGINSPLHF.

This rearrangement joins TRBV11-2 to TRBJ2-5; TCRdb calls TRBD1, which cannot be checked without DNA. Germline V gene data show CDR1 as SGHAT and CDR2 as FQNNGV. The CDR3 has 16 residues. The CDR3 spells CASSLDPQGLWETQYF.

The V and J genes are TRBV5-1 and TRBJ2-1. Germline V lookup: CDR1 SGHRS, CDR2 YFSETQ. The CDR3 is made up of 15 amino acids. CDR3 protein: CASSVMGGSYNEQFF.

The chain joins TRBV5-1 to TRBJ2-7; the D gene TCRdb calls, TRBD1, cannot be checked with no DNA. CDR1 and CDR2 from the germline V gene are SGHRS and YFSETQ. The CDR3 has 14 amino acids. This CDR3 is CASTWGQGGYEQYF.

The chain links TRBV5-1 to TRBJ2-5; TCRdb outputs TRBD2, but without DNA this stays unchecked. The germline CDR1 and CDR2 sequences are SGHRS and YFSETQ. The CDR3 has 14 residues. CDR3 in amino acids: CASKGLVGEETQYF.

The chain joins TRBV11-2 to TRBJ2-2; TCRdb gives TRBD2 as the D gene, but with no DNA this cannot be confirmed. CDR1 and CDR2 (germline): SGHAT, FQNNGV. The CDR3 runs to 18 residues. The CDR3 sequence is CASSPRTSGTSRTGELFF.

This chain connects TRBV29-1 to TRBJ2-5; there is no DNA to check the TCRdb D call of TRBD1. The CDR3 length is 13 residues. From germline, CDR1 is SQVTM and CDR2 ANQGSEA. The CDR3 loop is CSGTPGVQETQYF. The full variable domain, completed using reference TRBV29-1 and TRBJ2-5, is SAVISQKPSRDICQRGTSLTIQCQVDSQVTMMFWYRQQPGQSLTLIATANQGSEATYESGFVIDKFPISRPNLTFSTLTVSNMSPEDSSIYLCSGTPGVQETQYFGPGTRLLVL.

CDR3 amino acids: CASSLFSGSGNTIYF. V usage is TRBV12-3 or TRBV12-4 and J usage is TRBJ1-3. CDR3 length: 15 amino acids.

The chain recombines TRBV11-2 with TRBJ2-1. CDR3 size: 13 residues. Germline V gene data show CDR1 as SGHAT and CDR2 as FQNNGV. CDR3 sequence reads: CASTPPSDNEQFF. Full variable domain (outside the CDR3, taken from reference TRBV11-2 and TRBJ2-1): EAGVAQSPRYKIIEKRQSVAFWCNPISGHATLYWYQQILGQGPKLLIQFQNNGVVDDSQLPKDRFSAERLKGVDSTLKIQPAKLEDSAVYLCASTPPSDNEQFFGPGTRLTVL.

The chain employs TRBV6-6 and TRBJ2-1; with no DNA, the TCRdb D assignment of TRBD1 cannot be verified. Germline lookup yields CDR1 MNHNY and CDR2 SVGAGI (reference sequence). This CDR3 spans 12 amino acids. The chain's CDR3 is CAGGQRPNEQFF.

V is TRBV12-3 or TRBV12-4 and J is TRBJ2-5. The CDR3 is 11 residues long. CDR3 residues: CASSLGETQYF.

V gene TRBV10-3 combines with J gene TRBJ2-5; the D call from TCRdb, TRBD1, cannot be confirmed without DNA. The CDR3 covers 13 residues. Germline-derived CDR1 and CDR2 are ENHRY and SYGVKD. The CDR3 protein is CASQTGEGETQYF.

J is TRBJ2-1 and V is TRBV20-1; TCRdb picks TRBD2, but there is no DNA to check that call. The CDR3 length is 16 residues. Germline loops: CDR1 DFQATT, CDR2 SNEGSKA (reference sequence). The CDR3 spells CSAAPHGTSGRGGQFF.

This sequence joins TRBV12-3 or TRBV12-4 and TRBJ2-5. The CDR3 extends over 12 amino acids. CDR3 region: CASNKDRETQYF.

CDR3 protein: CSVTIRGTPDTQYF. The rearrangement uses TRBV29-1 and TRBJ2-3; TCRdb indicates TRBD1, and absent DNA this call remains unverified. Germline lookup yields CDR1 SQVTM and CDR2 ANQGSEA. The CDR3 sequence is 14 residues long.

J is TRBJ2-5 and V is TRBV29-1; TCRdb gives TRBD1 as the D gene, but with no DNA this cannot be confirmed. This CDR3 spans 15 amino acids. CDR1 and CDR2 from the germline V gene are SQVTM and ANQGSEA. The CDR3 loop reads CSVVQGAALRETQYF.

CDR3 residues: CASSVDALMRGEAFF. This rearrangement joins TRBV9 to TRBJ1-1; TCRdb outputs TRBD1, but without DNA this stays unchecked. The CDR3 length is 15 residues. The germline gives CDR1 SGDLS, CDR2 YYNGEE.